Listed below are T cell receptor beta chains from one sample, sequenced in a study of blood T cell repertoires in COVID-19. Using immunoSEQ multiplex PCR, the repertoire was profiled, and TCRdb retains in-frame clones only, with some absent. The repertoire holds hundreds of thousands of clones, with approximately 83% as singletons. The specimen was PBMCs or T cells enriched from blood (not recorded which). All receptors derive from a woman in her 50s who had been exposed to COVID-19. CDR3s include the opening cysteine and the closing phenylalanine or tryptophan.

j_call v_call cdr3_aa
- TRBV24-1 CATSEVSGSSYNEQFF
TRBJ1-1 TRBV4-2 CASSQVGQGGIEAFF
TRBJ1-2 TRBV28 CASSPRRGDYGYTF
TRBJ1-2 TRBV5-4 CASTLDRADYGYTF
TRBJ1-1 TRBV14 CASSQRRTEAFF
TRBJ2-7 TRBV5-5 CASSDRVNAYEQYF
TRBJ2-7 TRBV7-9 CASTKSRDYEQYF
TRBJ2-2 TRBV5-5 CASSLPLGELFF
TRBJ1-1 TRBV9 CASSPAGKGGIATEAFF
TRBJ2-3 TRBV7-2 CASSSPGWGQSTDTQYF
TRBJ1-5 TRBV19 CASSNTGYGPQHF
TRBJ2-3 TRBV9 CASSVVAGGGADTQYF
TRBJ2-3 TRBV9 CASSVGSSGGTDTQYF
TRBJ1-3 TRBV3-1/TRBV3-2 CASSPARGYGNTIYF
TRBJ2-5 TRBV6-2/TRBV6-3 CASSHRDRGGETQYF
TRBJ1-2 TRBV6-5 CASSYSWSGGDYGYTF
TRBJ1-2 TRBV6-6 CASRRVDGYTF
TRBJ1-1 TRBV24-1 CATSSEGATEAFF
TRBJ2-5 TRBV19 CASSGITSGQYQETQYF
TRBJ2-7 TRBV11-2 CASSVREDGEQYF
TRBJ1-6 TRBV12-3/TRBV12-4 CASSFQAHSPLHF
TRBJ1-2 TRBV19 CASSIYGGYTF
TRBJ1-5 TRBV2 CASRDRRNQPQHF
TRBJ2-7 TRBV11-2 CASSFRTGEIREQYF
TRBJ2-5 TRBV3-1/TRBV3-2 CASSHYGGVAGRETQYF
TRBJ1-1 TRBV10-2 CASSLGSDTEAFF
TRBJ2-2 TRBV5-1 CASSYDVGTGGTGELFF
TRBJ1-3 TRBV10-3 CAISRQGEGNTIYF
TRBJ1-6 TRBV28 CASEFERGTANSPLHF
TRBJ1-4 TRBV19 CATRQGHLEKLFF
TRBJ1-6 TRBV2 CASSDRHTTYNSPLHF
TRBJ2-3 TRBV7-3 CASSPTAGLAGATQYF
TRBJ2-7 TRBV19 CASSAGGGAYEQYF
TRBJ2-3 TRBV27 CASSIGWGTGGMDTQYF
TRBJ2-1 TRBV15 CATSPIPLAGNEQFF
TRBJ2-3 TRBV6-4 CASSDSLADTQYF
TRBJ1-2 TRBV19 CASSIVTGEYGYTF
TRBJ2-5 TRBV6-2/TRBV6-3 CASSYGVTGRPDAETQYF
TRBJ2-5 TRBV6-2/TRBV6-3 CASSYGRHQVETQYF
TRBJ2-5 TRBV5-6 CASSFTGGETQYF